The 14 T cell receptor beta chains below were found in one sample sequenced in a study of radiotherapy plus CTLA-4 blockade in lung cancer. Sequencing used immunoSEQ multiplex PCR; TCRdb keeps in-frame clones, though not all of them. Altogether 51,000 or so clones are present, 70% to 80% being singletons, with the ten largest covering around 10%. Here the sequenced sample was peripheral blood, taken from a patient treated with radiotherapy plus ipilimumab. The receptor set was obtained from a human donor with non-small cell lung cancer who had stable disease on radiotherapy plus ipilimumab.

This chain joins TRBV4-2 and TRBJ1-2; D gene uncertain. From germline, CDR1 is LGHNA and CDR2 YNFKEQ. Trimming shortened V by 0 bases and J by 4 bases, and 24 bases separated the two germline ends. The CDR3 contains 19 residues. Here the CDR3 DNA reads TGTGCCAGCAGCCAAGATCTTGGCTTTTACGGAACGTCTTCCTATGGCTACACCTTC. This gives the protein CASSQDLGFYGTSSYGYTF.

The chain combines TRBV19 with TRBJ2-4; either TRBD1 or TRBD2 may fit D (5 bases each). With 7 bases removed from V and 0 bases from J, the gap between germline ends came to 13 bases. Looked up from germline, CDR1 is LNHDA and CDR2 is SQIVND (reference sequence). This CDR3 has 15 amino acids. This CDR3 is CASTGTVGAKNIQYF. CDR3 DNA sequence: TGTGCCAGTACCGGGACCGTGGGAGCCAAAAACATTCAGTACTTC.

This clone came up once. The chain is built from TRBV7-6 and TRBJ2-2; 9 positions match TRBD1. J lost 4 bases, V lost 2 bases, and 5 bases had no gene match. CDR1 and CDR2 (germline): SGHVS, FNYEAQ. This CDR3 region has 16 residues. CDR3 bases: TGTGCCAGCAGCTTAATACAGGGGGCGCCCACCGGGGAGCTGTTTTTT. This sequence encodes CASSLIQGAPTGELFF.

This chain uses TRBV19 with TRBJ1-5, with D tentatively TRBD1 (6 bases). The CDR3 covers 15 residues. Trimming left V 5 bases short and J 2 bases short, with 13 bases between. The germline V gene encodes CDR1 LNHDA and CDR2 SQIVND (reference sequence). The DNA of the CDR3 is TGTGCCAGTAGTCACTATGAGGGGGGCAATCAGCCCCAGCATTTT. This encodes CASSHYEGGNQPQHF.

The chain links TRBV28 to TRBJ1-1; a possible D gene is TRBD1 (5 bases). Per the germline V gene, CDR1 is MDHEN and CDR2 is SYDVKM. Between the trimmed V and J ends, which lost 5 bases and 12 bases, there was a span of 25 bases. The CDR3 covers 15 residues. CDR3 nucleotides: TGTGCCAGCAGTCCTTCCGACAGAAGGGCCAGTAGGTCTTTCTTT. Protein product: CASSPSDRRASRSFF.

In its sample, this clone was seen once. V usage is TRBV27 and J usage is TRBJ2-2; tentatively, D is TRBD1 (5 bases). V was clipped by 6 bases and J by 5 bases, with 13 bases between them. This CDR3 region has 14 residues. Germline CDR1 is MNHEY and CDR2 is SMNVEV (reference sequence). The CDR3 nucleotides read TGTGCCAGCAGGGAGTTAGGGGTTACCGGGGAGCTGTTTTTT. Encoded protein: CASRELGVTGELFF.

The genes are TRBV19 and TRBJ2-5; D gene unclear. The CDR3 is 12 amino acids. Germline CDR1 LNHDA, CDR2 SQIVND (reference sequence). The V gene lost 1 base and the J gene lost 6 bases, with 6 bases spanning the gap. The CDR3 DNA follows: TGTGCCAGTAGTATAGGACCCCAGACCCAGTACTTC. This gives the protein CASSIGPQTQYF.

The V call is TRBV5-1, the J call TRBJ2-7; D may correspond to TRBD1 or TRBD2 (6 bases each). The CDR3 is made up of 15 amino acids. CDR1 and CDR2 (germline): SGHRS, YFSETQ. The V and J ends lost 5 bases and 0 bases respectively, with 15 bases between them. In DNA form, the CDR3 reads TGCGCCAGCAGAGGGCGGGACACTAGCTCCTACGAGCAGTACGTC. Translated: CASRGRDTSSYEQYV.

The sample holds a few counts of this clone. The rearrangement links TRBV6-1 to TRBJ2-7; 10 bases are shared with TRBD2. The CDR3 is 15 residues long. V lost 6 bases, J lost 4 bases, and 9 bases stayed unmatched. CDR1 MNHNS and CDR2 SASEGT come from the germline V gene. In DNA, the CDR3 is TGTGCCAGCAGAAAAAGCGGGGGGGCCTCTTACGAGCAGTACGTC. Translation gives CASRKSGGASYEQYV.

The chain couples TRBV5-1 to TRBJ2-1; 13 nucleotides agree with TRBD2. Germline V CDR1 and CDR2: SGHRS, YFSETQ. This CDR3 region has 14 residues. Trimming removed 5 bases from V and 5 bases from J; junction bases left unmatched: 1. The CDR3 coding sequence is TGCGCCAGCAGAGGGACTAGCGGGGACAATGAGCAGTTCTTC. Translated: CASRGTSGDNEQFF.

J is TRBJ1-2 and V is TRBV4-1; possible D gene TRBD1, 5 bases. Germline CDR1 and CDR2: MGHRA and YSYEKL. V gave up 4 bases and J gave up 4 bases, with 13 bases separating them. The CDR3 spans 14 residues. The CDR3 bases are TGCGCCAGCAGCCGGTCTGACAGCAGCTATGGCTACACCTTC. Translating it yields CASSRSDSSYGYTF.

The V gene is TRBV2, the J gene TRBJ1-2, with D hard to call. Trimming shortened V by 3 bases and J by 4 bases, and 15 bases separated the two germline ends. This CDR3 has 15 amino acids. The germline V gene has CDR1 SNHLY and CDR2 FYNNEI. The CDR3 is CASSDQTQRRYGYTF. The DNA of the CDR3 is TGTGCCAGCAGTGATCAGACTCAAAGACGCTATGGCTACACCTTC. The entire variable domain, with the rest obtained from reference TRBV2 and TRBJ1-2, is as follows: EPEVTQTPSHQVTQMGQEVILRCVPISNHLYFYWYRQILGQKVEFLVSFYNNEISEKSEIFDDQFSVERPDGSNFTLKIRSTKLEDSAMYFCASSDQTQRRYGYTFGSGTRLTVV.

J is TRBJ1-1 and V is TRBV7-2; 9 bases match TRBD1. Germline CDR1 and CDR2: SGHTA and FQGNSA. The CDR3 spans 17 residues. The ends lost 2 bases at V and 1 base at J; junction bases unmatched: 8. CDR3 coding DNA: TGTGCCAGCAGCTTATTCGGACAGGGGCTTGGGAACACTGAAGCTTTCTTT. As protein: CASSLFGQGLGNTEAFF.

This clone came up a few times. The gene calls are TRBV11-3 and TRBJ1-1; D not resolved. Trimming removed 4 bases from V and 3 bases from J, with 21 bases in between. The CDR3 consists of 17 residues. Per the germline V gene, CDR1 is SGHNT and CDR2 is YENEEA. CDR3 nucleotides: TGTGCCAGCAGCTCCGGACCGCGCAGCACGAGGGACACTGAAGCTTTCTTT. It translates to CASSSGPRSTRDTEAFF.